The clone carrying this T cell receptor beta chain showed up many times. Antigen specificity is unknown. The V gene's germline CDR1 is SGHTA and CDR2 FQGNSA. The CDR3 is 13 amino acids. The germline V and J ends were trimmed by 4 bases and 12 bases, with 18 bases remaining between them. This entry belongs to a study of blood T cells in healthy people across ages. Using a J-beta primer mix together with a sample-barcoded 5' primer, a second PCR was run for roughly 6 to 12 cycles. Each CDR3 protein gets one entry after TCRdb re-called the 5' RACE reads with MiXCR. The sample records around 790,000 distinct CDR3 sequences, under 45% being singletons. Findings and caveats of the study: A conclusive naive versus antigen-experienced comparison was prevented by the unsorted PBMCs. Percentage of naive T cells showed a strong correlation with TCR beta diversity.

This receptor was taken from a man between 60 and 70 years old in good health. Source material: blood. The gene calls are TRBV7-2 and TRBJ2-5; D is undetermined. The CDR3 spells CASSSPPGSEKYF. The CDR3 DNA is TGTGCCAGCAGCTCCCCCCCGGGTTCCGAGAAGTACTTC.